Described below is a single T cell receptor beta chain sequence and its context. The sample belongs to a study of blood T cells in healthy people across ages. Together with a sample-barcoded 5' primer, a J-beta primer mix was included in a second PCR lasting roughly 6 to 12 cycles. TCRdb reprocessed the 5' RACE reads via MiXCR and lists one record per CDR3 protein. The profile covers 650,000 to 1,000,000 distinct CDR3 sequences, with about 36% appearing a single time and 10% to 15% taken by the ten largest. This receptor was obtained from a man aged 18 to 29 in good health. The sequencing input was blood.

Here the CDR3 DNA reads TGTGCCAGCAGTGAATCGTCGCCCCCTCGGGCAGATACGCAGTATTTT. This sequence encodes CASSESSPPRADTQYF. V usage is TRBV2 and J usage is TRBJ2-3; D call uncertain. Germline V gene sequence: CDR1 SNHLY, CDR2 FYNNEI. V lost 2 bases and J lost 4, with 16 bases in between. The CDR3 runs 16 residues. Complete variable domain (other parts from reference TRBV2 and TRBJ2-3): EPEVTQTPSHQVTQMGQEVILRCVPISNHLYFYWYRQILGQKVEFLVSFYNNEISEKSEIFDDQFSVERPDGSNFTLKIRSTKLEDSAMYFCASSESSPPRADTQYFGPGTRLTVL.